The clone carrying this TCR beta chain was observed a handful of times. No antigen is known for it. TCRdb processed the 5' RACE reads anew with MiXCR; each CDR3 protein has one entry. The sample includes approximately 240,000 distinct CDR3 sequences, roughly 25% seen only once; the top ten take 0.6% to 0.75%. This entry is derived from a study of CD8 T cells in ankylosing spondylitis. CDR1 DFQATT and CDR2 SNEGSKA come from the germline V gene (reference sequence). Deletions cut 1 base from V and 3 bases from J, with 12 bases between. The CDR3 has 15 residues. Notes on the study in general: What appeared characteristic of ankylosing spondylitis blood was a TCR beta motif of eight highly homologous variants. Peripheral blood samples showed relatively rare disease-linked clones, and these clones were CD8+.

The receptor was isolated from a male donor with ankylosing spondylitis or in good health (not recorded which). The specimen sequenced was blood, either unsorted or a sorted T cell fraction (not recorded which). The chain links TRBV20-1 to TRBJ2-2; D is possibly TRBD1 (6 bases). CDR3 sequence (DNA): TGCAGTGCTAGAGGAAAGACAGGACACACCGGGGAGCTGTTTTTT. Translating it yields CSARGKTGHTGELFF.